A selection of T cell receptor beta chains follows, all from one sample in a study of T cell responses to AZD1222 COVID-19 vaccine. The repertoire was sequenced with immunoSEQ multiplex PCR; TCRdb's copy has only in-frame clones and lacks some. The sample includes about 94,000 clones, roughly 90% of them seen just once. This sample comprised peripheral blood, obtained 28 days after the second AZD1222 dose. The receptors originated from an adult who received the AZD1222 COVID-19 vaccine. Each CDR3 is given with its conserved first and last residue. D genes are given only for firm matches. Size tells how often a clone was seen (once, few, many) or the class of an expanded clone, and some rows leave it out.

CAWETSTDTQYF	TGTGCCTGGGAAACTAGCACAGATACGCAGTATTTT	many	TRBV30	12	.	TRBJ2-3
CASSSQDEQFF	TGTGCCAGCAGCTCCCAGGACGAGCAGTTCTTC	.	TRBV11-3	11	.	TRBJ2-1
CASSRDRAYEKLFF	TGTGCCAGCAGCCGGGACAGGGCTTATGAAAAACTGTTTTTT	.	TRBV6-6	14	TRBD1	TRBJ1-4
CSASLLAGGTEQFF	TGCAGTGCTAGTTTACTAGCGGGGGGTACTGAGCAGTTCTTC	.	TRBV20-1	14	TRBD2	TRBJ2-1
CSVGLNEQFF	TGCAGCGTAGGCCTGAATGAGCAGTTCTTC	.	TRBV29-1	10	.	TRBJ2-1
CASSEGPYGYTF	TGTGCCAGCAGTGAGGGCCCCTATGGCTACACCTTC	few	TRBV2	12	.	TRBJ1-2
CAPTGTGRYEQYF	TGTGCCCCTACAGGGACAGGGCGCTACGAGCAGTACTTC	.	TRBV10-3	13	TRBD1	TRBJ2-7
CASSTNKDSPLHF	TGTGCCAGTAGTACTAATAAGGATTCACCCCTCCACTTT	.	TRBV19	13	.	TRBJ1-6
CASTWAEETQYF	TGTGCCAGCACGTGGGCGGAGGAGACCCAGTACTTC	.	TRBV2	12	.	TRBJ2-5
CASSRGGLNYGYTF	TGTGCCAGCAGCCGAGGCGGTCTGAACTATGGCTACACCTTC	.	TRBV7-8	14	.	TRBJ1-2
CASTFSYLDEQFF	TGCGCCAGCACATTCTCTTACCTGGATGAGCAGTTCTTC	once	TRBV23-1	13	.	TRBJ2-1
CASSLGTNTGELFF	TGTGCCAGCAGCTTAGGGACGAACACCGGGGAGCTGTTTTTT	few	TRBV11-3	14	.	TRBJ2-2
CASITPGNRGEKLFF	TGTGCCAGTATCACTCCCGGGAATAGAGGCGAAAAACTGTTTTTT	.	TRBV6-6	15	.	TRBJ1-4
CASSPLGDWEWAFF	TGTGCCAGCAGCCCTCTCGGTGACTGGGAGTGGGCTTTCTTT	.	TRBV5-4	14	.	TRBJ1-1
CATWGGEPSNYGYTF	TGTGCCACCTGGGGGGGTGAGCCCTCTAACTATGGCTACACCTTC	.	TRBV24-1	15	.	TRBJ1-2
CASSPRQGNQETQYF	TGTGCCAGCAGCCCCAGGCAGGGGAATCAAGAGACCCAGTACTTC	.	TRBV7-6	15	.	TRBJ2-5
CASRSGAGELFF	TGCGCCAGCAGGAGCGGCGCCGGGGAGCTGTTTTTT	.	TRBV4-1	12	.	TRBJ2-2
CASSPPTVGETQYF	TGTGCCAGCTCACCACCGACCGTCGGAGAGACCCAGTACTTC	.	TRBV18	14	.	TRBJ2-5
CASSYSWRFGETQYF	TGTGCCAGCAGTTACTCGTGGAGGTTCGGAGAGACCCAGTACTTC	.	TRBV6-5	15	.	TRBJ2-5
CAWGTRWTETYEQYF	TGTGCCTGGGGGACGAGGTGGACAGAGACCTACGAGCAGTACTTC	.	TRBV30	15	.	TRBJ2-7
CASSWGRNNEQFF	TGTGCCAGCAGCTGGGGACGGAACAATGAGCAGTTCTTC	.	TRBV7-3	13	.	TRBJ2-1
CATQGRANTEAFF	TGTGCCACCCAAGGCAGGGCGAACACTGAAGCTTTCTTT	.	TRBV12-3/TRBV12-4	13	.	TRBJ1-1
CATSRRDTGGDISGNTIYF	TGCGCCACCAGCCGACGAGACACAGGGGGCGACATCTCTGGAAACACCATATATTTT	.	TRBV4-1	19	TRBD1	TRBJ1-3
CASSSSWMEAFF	TGTGCCAGCAGTTCCTCATGGATGGAAGCTTTCTTT	.	TRBV12-3/TRBV12-4	12	.	TRBJ1-1
CASTAAGTSGTYEQYF	TGTGCCAGCACCGCCGCCGGGACTAGCGGGACCTACGAGCAGTACTTC	.	TRBV27	16	TRBD2	TRBJ2-7
CASSLVWGETQYF	TGCGCCAGCAGCTTGGTGTGGGGAGAGACCCAGTACTTC	.	TRBV5-1	13	.	TRBJ2-5
CASRPPTMNYGYTF	TGTGCCAGCAGACCTCCTACGATGAACTATGGCTACACCTTC	.	TRBV6-1	14	.	TRBJ1-2
CASSQDLKKWGQGGETQYF	TGTGCCAGCAGCCAAGATCTTAAAAAATGGGGACAAGGAGGAGAGACCCAGTACTTC	.	TRBV4-2	19	.	TRBJ2-5
CASSLGTAYNEQFF	TGTGCCAGCAGCTTAGGGACCGCCTACAATGAGCAGTTCTTC	.	TRBV7-3	14	.	TRBJ2-1
CASRRVMGSNSPLHF	TGTGCCAGCAGAAGGGTAATGGGGAGCAATTCACCCCTCCACTTT	.	TRBV6-5	15	.	TRBJ1-6
CASSFRDGDYEQYF	TGTGCCAGCAGCTTCCGGGACGGAGACTACGAGCAGTACTTC	.	TRBV11-3	14	.	TRBJ2-7